What follows are 27 T cell receptor gamma chains derived from one specimen sequenced in a study of gamma delta lymphoproliferative disorders and STAT genes. TCRdb re-processed the multiplex PCR reads via CATT. The top ten clones hold about a third of a sample with about 4,100 gamma-chain clones, 6% to 7.5% of them seen once. PBMCs from patients and controls supplied the genomic DNA for sequencing. The sequenced material came from blood. The origin of the receptors is a human donor in good health.

This clone is classed as medium-sized. Other DNA variants within this sample encode the same CDR3. The chain couples TRGV2 to TRGJP1. TCRdb carries no J gene annotation; the J gene was assigned here by matching the DNA with germline. The V segment lost 0 bases and the J segment 7 bases; nucleotides outside the gene matches: 5. Germline CDR1 and CDR2: EGSNGY and YDSYNSKV. The CDR3 length is 14 residues. CDR3 nucleotide sequence: TGTGCCACCTGGGACGGGAAGTATGGTTGGTTCAAGATATTT. This translates into CATWDGKYGWFKIF.

On this clone: The limits of the CDR3 on the DNA are not certain, so only TCRdb's listed CDR3 is given. The V segment is TRGV11, and no J call was made. TRGV11 is an ORF, with its function uncertain. The CDR3 has 13 amino acids, counting both end residues. This chain's CDR3 is CTTVPAEDYKKLF.

Judged by abundance, this clone is medium-sized. The chain employs TRGV8 and TRGJP1. No J gene is reported in TCRdb; it was inferred here by comparing the DNA with germline. This CDR3 contains 13 residues. Germline loops: CDR1 VENAVY, CDR2 YDSYNSRV. With V trimmed by 9 bases and J by 4 bases, 8 bases remained unmatched. CDR3 DNA: TGTGCCACCCTTAGGATCACTGGTTGGTTCAAGATATTT. It specifies CATLRITGWFKIF.

The table lists this clone with a few counts. The rearrangement joins TRGV8 to TRGJP2. The J gene, not given by TCRdb, was assigned here from a germline match of the nucleotide sequence. V lost 9 bases to trimming and J lost 3 bases; unmatched junction nucleotides: 4. The CDR3 is made up of 12 amino acids. The germline gives CDR1 VENAVY, CDR2 YDSYNSRV. This CDR3 is CATDCSDWIKTF. The CDR3 bases are TGTGCCACCGACTGTAGTGATTGGATCAAGACGTTT.

Within the sample, this clone is medium-sized. The V and J genes are TRGV2 and TRGJ1 or TRGJ2. Here the J gene was assigned by germline matching of the DNA, as TCRdb has none. This CDR3 is built from 15 residues. Germline CDR1 reads EGSNGY; CDR2 reads YDSYNSKV. Trimming cost V 2 bases and J 0 bases; bases outside gene matches: 7. DNA for the CDR3: TGTGCCACCTGGGACGCCTTTCGGAATTATTATAAGAAACTCTTT. It codes for CATWDAFRNYYKKLF.

In its sample, this clone ranks as medium-sized. The CDR3, as DNA: TGTGCCACCTGGGATGGGCCTGTCGAGAAACTCTTT. It specifies CATWDGPVEKLF. The V and J genes are TRGV4 and TRGJ1 or TRGJ2. TCRdb offers no J gene call, so here the DNA was matched to germline to obtain one. The V and J ends lost 0 bases and 11 bases, in that order; junction bases with no gene match: 7. The germline V gene has CDR1 EGSTGY and CDR2 YDSYTSSV. The CDR3 has 12 residues.

This clone is deemed medium-sized (0.01 to 0.1%). Because the CDR3's place on the DNA is in doubt, the DNA is left out and the CDR3 is given as listed by TCRdb. The J gene went uncalled, whereas the V gene is TRGV11. TRGV11 is filed as an ORF, its function uncertain. From its first to its last residue, the CDR3 has 18 amino acids. CDR3 amino acids: CTTVPAGLDYSNYYKKLF.

This clone is classed as medium-sized. The genes are TRGV5 and TRGJ1 or TRGJ2. The J gene was not available in TCRdb and was assigned here by matching the DNA to germline segments. The CDR3 covers 18 residues. Germline V CDR1 and CDR2: VINAFY, YDVSNSKD. The junction had 18 bases not matched to a gene; V was cut back by 0 bases and J by 4 bases. CDR3 nucleotide sequence: TGTGCCACCTGGGACAGGCGGAGGTTTGGGTTGGTCTATTATAAGAAACTCTTT. It is translated as CATWDRRRFGLVYYKKLF.

In this sample, this clone turned up many times. Possible read error: a much larger clone is one base away. The V gene is TRGV8, the J gene TRGJP2. TCRdb offers no J gene call, so here the DNA was matched to germline to obtain one. V shed 4 bases, J shed 2 bases, and the junction held 1 base outside the gene matches. This CDR3 spans 13 amino acids. Germline V gives CDR1 VENAVY, CDR2 YDSYNSRV. CDR3 protein: CATWESSDWIKTF. In DNA, the CDR3 is TGTGCCACCTGGGAGAGTAGTGATTGGATCAAGACGTTT.

This clone ranks as medium-sized. The rearrangement links TRGV8 to TRGJP1. TCRdb does not report a J gene; here it was assigned by matching the DNA to germline references. Germline lookup yields CDR1 VENAVY and CDR2 YDSYNSRV. Trimming removed 1 base from V and 0 bases from J; junction bases left unmatched: 5. The CDR3 has 16 amino acids. This chain's CDR3 is CATWDRTYTTGWFKIF. The CDR3 region has the DNA TGTGCCACCTGGGATAGAACGTATACCACTGGTTGGTTCAAGATATTT.

By sample share, this clone is medium-sized (0.01 to 0.1%). The genes are TRGV10 and TRGJ1 or TRGJ2. TCRdb records no J gene; here it was assigned by comparing the DNA to germline. TRGV10 is filed as an ORF, its function uncertain. After removal of 9 bases from V and 3 bases from J, the junction contained 3 bases not matched to a gene. This CDR3 has 11 residues. The CDR3 here is CAACSYYKKLF. CDR3 nucleotides: TGTGCTGCGTGCTCTTATTATAAGAAACTCTTT.

Sample share makes this clone medium-sized. V gene TRGV4 combines with J gene TRGJ1 or TRGJ2. No J gene is reported in TCRdb; it was inferred here by comparing the DNA with germline. V shed 2 bases and J 3 bases; nucleotides not matched to a gene: 7. The CDR3 consists of 14 residues. Germline V gives CDR1 EGSTGY, CDR2 YDSYTSSV. The CDR3 nucleotides are TGTGCCACCTGGGATGCCTTGCCTTATTATAAGAAACTCTTT. Its protein is CATWDALPYYKKLF.

This clone showed up many times. The chain uses TRGV4 and TRGJ1 or TRGJ2. TCRdb offers no J gene call, so here the DNA was matched to germline to obtain one. CDR1 EGSTGY and CDR2 YDSYTSSV come from the germline V gene. J was trimmed by 3 bases and V by 5 bases; bases with no gene match: 7. CDR3 size: 13 residues. CDR3 amino acids: CATWAWGYYKKLF. The CDR3 DNA sequence: TGTGCCACCTGGGCCTGGGGTTATTATAAGAAACTCTTT.

This clone was recorded many times. The genes are TRGV8 and TRGJ1 or TRGJ2. TCRdb records no J gene; here it was assigned by comparing the DNA to germline. Germline CDR1 reads VENAVY; CDR2 reads YDSYNSRV. This CDR3 has 13 residues. Trimming took 1 base from V and 5 from J; bases not matched to a gene: 5. CDR3 bases: TGTGCCACCTGGGATAGTCCGGATTATAAGAAACTCTTT. It translates to CATWDSPDYKKLF.

This clone was observed at least ten times. Only one base separates this from a far larger clonotype, so it likely reflects a read error. The DNA is left out, because the CDR3 cannot be placed on it with certainty; the CDR3 is given as TCRdb lists it. Other nucleotide sequences from this sample produce the same CDR3. The J gene has no call, while the V gene is TRGV11. TRGV11 is recorded as an ORF, its role being uncertain. The CDR3 contains 17 residues when both ends are counted. The CDR3 sequence is CTTVPVRSSQGGFKKLF.

By frequency in the sample, this clone is medium-sized. This CDR3 is also generated by other DNA sequences in the sample. The chain couples TRGV2 to TRGJ1 or TRGJ2. Germline matching of the DNA provided the J gene here, since TCRdb leaves it blank. The trim removed 0 bases at V and 7 bases at J, leaving 6 bases unmatched. CDR3 length: 13 residues. Germline V gives CDR1 EGSNGY, CDR2 YDSYNSKV. The CDR3 here is CATWDGPLYKKLF. Here the CDR3 DNA reads TGTGCCACCTGGGACGGGCCCTTGTATAAGAAACTCTTT.

This clone was seen repeatedly, ten times or more. This chain links TRGV2 with TRGJ1 or TRGJ2. No J gene is reported in TCRdb; it was inferred here by comparing the DNA with germline. The CDR3 has 13 residues. J was trimmed by 7 bases and V by 0 bases; bases with no gene match: 6. Germline loops: CDR1 EGSNGY, CDR2 YDSYNSKV. The CDR3 nucleotides read TGTGCCACCTGGGACGGGCTTTGCTATAAGAAACTCTTT. Translating gives CATWDGLCYKKLF.

This clone came up a few times. It is unclear where the CDR3 begins or ends on the DNA, so no DNA is shown, and the CDR3 is as TCRdb lists it. No J gene call was made, and the V gene is TRGV11. TRGV11 is known as an ORF, though its function is uncertain. The CDR3 is 12 amino acids long, termini counted. CDR3 protein: CTTVPAGKFKIF.

The genes are TRGV3 and TRGJ1 or TRGJ2. Assignment of the J gene here rests on matching the DNA to germline, because TCRdb gives none. The CDR3 has 15 residues. Per the germline V gene, CDR1 is VTNTFY and CDR2 is YDVSTARD (reference sequence). With 0 bases clipped from V and 1 base from J, the junction kept 6 bases outside the gene matches. The CDR3 reads CATWDRPFNYYKKLF. The DNA of the CDR3 is TGTGCCACCTGGGACAGGCCCTTCAATTATTATAAGAAACTCTTT.

By share, this clone ranks as medium-sized. The chain is built from TRGV8 and TRGJP2. Here the J gene was assigned by germline matching of the DNA, as TCRdb has none. Trimming removed 2 bases from V and 0 bases from J; junction bases left unmatched: 6. The CDR3 spans 16 residues. Germline V gene lookup returns CDR1 VENAVY and CDR2 YDSYNSRV. The DNA of the CDR3 is TGTGCCACCTGGGATATAAGAAATAGTAGTGATTGGATCAAGACGTTT. Protein sequence: CATWDIRNSSDWIKTF.

By share, this clone counts as medium-sized. This chain uses TRGV2 with TRGJP2. The J gene was missing in TCRdb and was found by matching the end of the DNA to germline. Trimming took 0 bases from V and 16 from J; bases not matched to a gene: 5. Germline V gives CDR1 EGSNGY, CDR2 YDSYNSKV. The CDR3 length is 11 residues. The CDR3 protein is CATWDGPTKTF. In DNA form, the CDR3 reads TGTGCCACCTGGGACGGGCCCACCAAGACGTTT.

In this sample, this clone turned up many times. Different DNA sequences within this sample yield the same CDR3. The V and J genes are TRGV5 and TRGJ1 or TRGJ2. TCRdb carries no J gene annotation; the J gene was assigned here by matching the DNA with germline. Germline CDR1 and CDR2: VINAFY and YDVSNSKD. The CDR3 is 13 residues long. J was trimmed by 6 bases and V by 0 bases; bases with no gene match: 5. Here the CDR3 DNA reads TGTGCCACCTGGGACAGGCGGTCTTATAAGAAACTCTTT. The encoded protein is CATWDRRSYKKLF.

This clone was observed many times. This likely reflects a read error, since a far larger clone is one base away. The limits of the CDR3 on the DNA are not certain, so only TCRdb's listed CDR3 is given. The J gene was not called, though the V gene is TRGV11. TRGV11 is an ORF, with its function uncertain. The CDR3 adds up to 17 amino acids, both ends counted. CDR3 protein: CTTVPVRSSQGGFKKLF.

Ten or more counts support this clone. The V call is TRGV9, the J call TRGJ1 or TRGJ2. Because TCRdb records no J gene, it was assigned here through a match of the DNA to germline. Germline V lookup: CDR1 GITISATS, CDR2 ISYDGTV (reference sequence). The CDR3 covers 13 residues. Unmatched junction bases numbered 1, after V lost 2 bases and J lost 0 bases. This CDR3 reads CALWEGNYYKKLF. The CDR3 DNA reads as TGTGCCTTGTGGGAGGGGAATTATTATAAGAAACTCTTT.

This clone has ten or more counts. The chain carries TRGV9 and TRGJ1 or TRGJ2. Matching the DNA to germline supplied the J gene, which TCRdb does not give. V lost 0 bases to trimming and J lost 3 bases; unmatched junction nucleotides: 5. The CDR3 is 14 residues long. Per the germline V gene, CDR1 is GITISATS and CDR2 is ISYDGTV (reference sequence). CDR3 loop: CALWEVRGYYKKLF. The CDR3 DNA reads as TGTGCCTTGTGGGAGGTGCGGGGTTATTATAAGAAACTCTTT.

By sample fraction, this clone is medium-sized. The chain combines TRGV11 with TRGJ1 or TRGJ2. TCRdb carries no J gene annotation; the J gene was assigned here by matching the DNA with germline. TRGV11 carries the ORF label, with uncertain function. The CDR3 spans 13 residues. Trimming at V came to 7 bases and at J to 6 bases, leaving 9 bases not matched to a gene. As DNA, the CDR3 is TGTGCCTGCTGGATAAAGAGAGGTTATAAGAAACTCTTT. Its translation is CACWIKRGYKKLF.

No J gene was assigned, while the V gene was called as TRGV8. Germline values: CDR1 VENAVY, CDR2 YDSYNSRV. The CDR3 spans 11 residues. CDR3 residues: CATWKFYYKLF. In DNA, the CDR3 is TGTGCCACCTGGAAATTTTATTATAAACTCTTT.